The 16 T cell receptor beta chains listed next were all sequenced from one sample in a study of T cell clonality in common variable immunodeficiency. Study-level findings and limits: Fewer deletions and N-nucleotide insertions were reportedly seen in common variable immunodeficiency TCR beta sequences.

These receptors have no identified antigens. Clones were read by immunoSEQ multiplex PCR, and TCRdb kept only the in-frame ones, dropping some. This sample comprises about 28,000 clones, none seen once only. The sequenced sample was peripheral blood mononuclear cells. These receptors came from a human donor with common variable immunodeficiency.

By sample fraction, this clone is medium-sized (0.01 to 0.1%). The CDR3 loop reads CASSSPTGTNYGYTF. Incomplete CDR3 DNA: TGTGCCAGCAGCTCGCCGACAGGGACAAACTATGGC. The V call is TRBV7-2, the J call TRBJ1-2, with TRBD1 matching 7 bases. The read ends 3 residues shy of where the CDR3 ends; the end is completed using the germline J gene. Trimming at V came to 4 bases and at J to 2 bases, leaving 7 bases not matched to a gene. Germline V gene sequence: CDR1 SGHTA, CDR2 FQGNSA. The CDR3 has 15 amino acids.

This clone occurred a few times. The CDR3 end lies 3 residues beyond the end of the read and is filled in from the germline J gene. The rearrangement uses TRBV2 and TRBJ1-3; no clear D gene. Trimming shortened V by 4 bases and J by 0 bases, and 7 bases separated the two germline ends. This CDR3 is 14 amino acids long. Germline assignment: CDR1 SNHLY and CDR2 FYNNEI. The CDR3 bases that were read are TGTGCCAGCAGTGTAACCGGCTCTGGAAACACC. It specifies CASSVTGSGNT. The complete CDR3 reads CASSVTGSGNTIYF.

This clone has ten or more counts. CDR3 amino acids: CAWSARGHYGYTF. The CDR3 DNA, read in part, is TGTGCCTGGAGTGCCAGGGGTCACTATGGC. The chain carries TRBV30 and TRBJ1-2, with a tentative D call TRBD1 (6 bases). The CDR3 extends 3 residues past the end of the read, so its final part is completed from the germline J gene. The germline CDR1 and CDR2 sequences are GTSNPN and SVGIG (reference sequence). The germline V and J ends were trimmed by 1 base and 3 bases, with 9 bases remaining between them. The CDR3 spans 13 residues.

This clone was counted many times. The CDR3 goes on 3 residues after the read ends, and that part is filled in from the germline J gene. J is TRBJ2-2 and V is TRBV5-1; 7 nucleotides align to TRBD2. V lost 0 bases and J lost 2; bases outside the gene matches: 7. The CDR3 length is 17 residues. Germline CDR1 and CDR2: SGHRS and YFSETQ. The CDR3 spells CASSLGSAGYNTGELFF. The sequenced part of the CDR3 DNA is TGCGCCAGCAGCTTGGGATCAGCGGGGTATAACACCGGGGAG.

As to this clone: Read coverage stops 3 residues before the CDR3 terminus; the germline J gene supplies the remainder. Other DNA sequences of this sample code for an identical CDR3. The rearrangement links TRBV29-1 to TRBJ1-4; TRBD1 might be the D (5 bases). This CDR3 has 13 amino acids. Trimming shortened V by 3 bases and J by 8 bases, and 13 bases separated the two germline ends. Germline assignment: CDR1 SQVTM and CDR2 ANQGSEA. This CDR3 is CSVEGGPAEKLFF. CDR3 DNA (partial): TGCAGCGTTGAGGGGGGACCCGCGGAAAAA. The complete variable domain, with remaining parts taken from reference TRBV29-1 and TRBJ1-4, reads SAVISQKPSRDICQRGTSLTIQCQVDSQVTMMFWYRQQPGQSLTLIATANQGSEATYESGFVIDKFPISRPNLTFSTLTVSNMSPEDSSIYLCSVEGGPAEKLFFGSGTQLSVL.

This clone was seen repeatedly, ten times or more. The observed sequence ends 3 residues before the CDR3 terminus, with the missing tail filled in from the germline J gene. The genes are TRBV5-1 and TRBJ1-6, with D possibly matching TRBD1 (6 bases). Trimming took 0 bases from V and 5 from J, leaving 9 bases between them. The germline V gene has CDR1 SGHRS and CDR2 YFSETQ. CDR3 length: 15 amino acids. The DNA read from the CDR3 is TGCGCCAGCAGCTTGGAGCAGGGGAATAATTCACCC. It codes for CASSLEQGNNSP. The full CDR3 protein reads CASSLEQGNNSPLHF.

This clone was seen more than once but under ten times. The read terminates 3 residues before the CDR3 end, so the remaining end is supplied by the germline J gene. The rearrangement joins TRBV7-2 to TRBJ2-1; 8 bases are a match to TRBD2. CDR3 size: 15 residues. V lost 6 bases to trimming and J lost 7 bases; unmatched junction nucleotides: 11. The germline V gene encodes CDR1 SGHTA and CDR2 FQGNSA. The sequenced CDR3 bases are TGTGCCAGCAGGCCGACTAGCGACTCTAGGAATGAG. Its protein product is CASRPTSDSRNE. The CDR3 as a whole reads CASRPTSDSRNEQFF.

This clone has ten or more counts. The CDR3 extends 3 residues past the end of the read, so its final part is completed from the germline J gene. The genes are TRBV20-1 and TRBJ2-3; 8 nucleotides match TRBD1. This CDR3 is built from 16 residues. The ends lost 3 bases at V and 5 bases at J; junction bases unmatched: 13. Germline V CDR1 and CDR2: DFQATT, SNEGSKA (reference sequence). CDR3 residues: CSARWVQGATKDTQYF. Partial CDR3 DNA: TGCAGTGCTAGGTGGGTCCAGGGGGCGACGAAAGATACG.

CDR3 loop: CASSYSSGGLQETQYF. The CDR3 bases that were read are TGTGCCAGCAGTTACTCGTCGGGGGGGCTACAAGAGACC. The chain employs TRBV6-2 or TRBV6-3 and TRBJ2-5, with 8 positions matching TRBD2. The read ends 3 residues before the CDR3 terminus; that terminus is restored from the germline J gene. V lost 0 bases to trimming and J lost 2 bases; unmatched junction nucleotides: 5. CDR3 length: 16 amino acids. Germline V gene sequence: CDR1 MNHEY, CDR2 SVGEGT.

This clone appeared many times. The read ends 3 residues before the CDR3 terminus; that terminus is restored from the germline J gene. The gene calls are TRBV18 and TRBJ2-7; TRBD2 is a possible D gene (6 bases). Germline V gene lookup returns CDR1 KGHSH and CDR2 LQKENI. Trimming removed 0 bases from V and 5 bases from J, with 8 bases in between. The CDR3 consists of 13 residues. Here the CDR3 reads CASSPPGGHEQYF. The sequenced CDR3 bases are TGTGCCAGCTCACCACCGGGGGGTCACGAG. Supplemented by reference TRBV18 and TRBJ2-7, the full variable domain reads NAGVMQNPRHLVRRRGQEARLRCSPMKGHSHVYWYRQLPEEGLKFMVYLQKENIIDESGMPKERFSAEFPKEGPSILRIQQVVRGDSAAYFCASSPPGGHEQYFGPGTRLTVT.

The DNA read from the CDR3 is TGTGCCAGTAGTCCAAGACTAGCGGGGGTAAACGGGGAG. This sequence encodes CASSPRLAGVNGE. The entire CDR3 protein is CASSPRLAGVNGELFF. The chain carries TRBV19 and TRBJ2-2, with 12 nucleotides matching TRBD2. The CDR3 goes on 3 residues after the read ends, and that part is filled in from the germline J gene. With V trimmed by 5 bases and J by 7 bases, 8 bases remained unmatched. Germline V gives CDR1 LNHDA, CDR2 SQIVND (reference sequence). CDR3 size: 16 residues.

This clone was recorded a few times. The read ends 3 residues early relative to the CDR3; the germline J gene fills the gap. This chain links TRBV6-2 or TRBV6-3 with TRBJ1-5; D is uncertain. With 6 bases removed from V and 2 bases from J, the gap between germline ends came to 17 bases. The CDR3 is 16 amino acids. Per germline, CDR1 MNHEY and CDR2 SVGEGT. CDR3 DNA (partial): TGTGCCAGCAGCCAAACCCGGAGACGGGGCAATCAGCCC. Translation: CASSQTRRRGNQP. In full, the CDR3 is CASSQTRRRGNQPQHF.

This clone has a count of ten or more. The read halts 3 residues ahead of the CDR3 end, with the missing end drawn from the germline J gene. This chain uses TRBV29-1 with TRBJ2-1; D is unresolved. Germline V CDR1 and CDR2: SQVTM, ANQGSEA. The CDR3 is 12 amino acids. Trimming pared 4 bases from V and 3 bases from J, leaving 7 bases between. CDR3 residues: CSVAPGYNEQFF. Partial CDR3 DNA: TGCAGCGTTGCTCCGGGCTACAATGAG.

Regarding this clone: The read comes to an end 3 residues before the CDR3 does, leaving the germline J gene to fill in the end. The chain recombines TRBV7-3 with TRBJ1-6, with 9 positions matching TRBD1. CDR3 length: 15 amino acids. From germline, CDR1 is SGHTA and CDR2 FQGTGA. V lost 5 bases and J lost 8; bases outside the gene matches: 7. CDR3 residues: CASSPGQGWDSPLHF. The part of the CDR3 DNA that was read is TGTGCCAGCAGCCCGGGACAGGGTTGGGATTCACCC.

This clone was observed at least ten times. Coverage ceases 3 residues before the CDR3 finishes, and the germline J gene fills in the end. The chain carries TRBV10-3 and TRBJ2-1; 8 bases line up with TRBD1. The V segment lost 7 bases and the J segment 4 bases; nucleotides outside the gene matches: 3. The CDR3 consists of 13 residues. Germline V lookup: CDR1 ENHRY, CDR2 SYGVKD. The CDR3 spells CAITGTGYNEQFF. CDR3 DNA, as far as it was read: TGTGCCATCACCGGGACAGGATACAATGAG.

Points on this clone: The read gets to within 3 residues of the CDR3 end, and the germline J gene fills in the rest. The rearrangement uses TRBV11-2 and TRBJ2-5; 7 positions match TRBD1. With V trimmed by 4 bases and J by 5 bases, 4 bases remained unmatched. The CDR3 is made up of 13 amino acids. CDR1 is SGHAT and CDR2 is FQNNGV in the germline V gene. CDR3 DNA, as far as it was read: TGTGCCAGCAGCTCGACAGGGCGGGAGACC. This translates into CASSSTGRET. The whole CDR3 protein is CASSSTGRETQYF.